This T cell receptor (beta chain) was captured by sequencing in a study of blood T cell repertoires in COVID-19. Turning to the study itself: COVID-19 samples from acute and convalescent phases originated in the United States, Italy and Spain. PBMCs, B-cell-depleted T cells, or T cells were the source of the cDNA or gDNA that made up the material.

Regarding this clone: Compared with germline, one end of the junction differs, possibly owing to a read error.

CDR3 length equals 18 residues. Germline CDR1 and CDR2: SSHAT and FNYEAQ (reference sequence). Original handling: Amplification of reference gene primers provided the estimated nucleated cell counts. The method was immunoSEQ multiplex PCR; TCRdb's version includes in-frame clones alone and lacks a portion of them. Clone size and the V and J calls come from that table; the DNA yielded D and trimming. The sample has tens of thousands of clones; 90% to 95% are singletons. This clonotype was obtained from a man in his sixties with active or convalescent COVID-19. Sequencing was performed on peripheral blood. V and J are TRBV7-7 and TRBJ2-3; 9 positions agree with TRBD2. The CDR3 DNA sequence: TGTGCTAGCAGCTTAGCCCCCGGGGCGGGGGGGTCCTTTGGTACGCAGTATTTT. Translating it yields CASSLAPGAGGSFGTQYF. The full variable domain, completed using reference TRBV7-7 and TRBJ2-3, is GAGVSQSPRYKVTKRGQDVTLRCDPISSHATLYWYQQALGQGPEFLTYFNYEAQPDKSGLPSDRFSAERPEGSISTLTIQRTEQRDSAMYRCASSLAPGAGGSFGTQYFGPGTRLTVL.